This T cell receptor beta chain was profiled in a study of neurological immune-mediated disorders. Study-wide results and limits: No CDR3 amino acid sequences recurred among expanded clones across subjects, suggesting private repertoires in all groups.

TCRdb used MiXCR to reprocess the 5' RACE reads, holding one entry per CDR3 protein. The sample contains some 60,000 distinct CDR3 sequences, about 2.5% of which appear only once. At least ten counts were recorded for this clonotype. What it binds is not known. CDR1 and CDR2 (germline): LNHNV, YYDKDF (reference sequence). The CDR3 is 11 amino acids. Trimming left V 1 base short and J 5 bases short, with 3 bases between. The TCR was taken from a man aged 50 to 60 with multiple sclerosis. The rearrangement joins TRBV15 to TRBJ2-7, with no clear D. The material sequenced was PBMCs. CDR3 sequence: CATSRGHEQYF. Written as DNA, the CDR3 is TGTGCCACCAGCAGAGGACACGAGCAGTACTTC. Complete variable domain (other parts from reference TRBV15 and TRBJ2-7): DAMVIQNPRYQVTQFGKPVTLSCSQTLNHNVMYWYQQKSSQAPKLLFHYYDKDFNNEADTPDNFQSRRPNTSFCFLDIRSPGLGDTAMYLCATSRGHEQYFGPGTRLTVT.